These 17 T cell receptor beta chains were sequenced from one sample in a study of PD-L1 blockade in urothelial cancer. Indicated time point: pretreatment peripheral blood. Profiled with immunoSEQ multiplex PCR; TCRdb holds only in-frame clones, not every one. Found here are tens of thousands of clones, approximately 81% of them singletons; the top ten hold about 4.1%. Sequenced material: PBMCs, taken around atezolizumab (anti-PD-L1) treatment. Receptor source: a man in his sixties or seventies with urothelial cancer.

V usage is TRBV27 and J usage is TRBJ2-1; 7 nucleotides line up with TRBD1. This CDR3 comprises 13 residues. Germline trimming cut 7 bases from V and 6 bases from J; bases unmatched to any gene: 6. The germline gives CDR1 MNHEY, CDR2 SMNVEV (reference sequence). CDR3 in amino acids: CASKEGAGNEQFF. The DNA of the CDR3 is TGTGCCAGCAAAGAGGGGGCAGGCAATGAGCAGTTCTTC.

The CDR3 is CASSLDSGGGTDTQYF. The CDR3 nucleotides read TGTGCCAGCAGTTTGGACAGCGGGGGAGGCACAGATACGCAGTATTTT. The chain carries TRBV27 and TRBJ2-3; 8 bases match TRBD2. Germline values: CDR1 MNHEY, CDR2 SMNVEV (reference sequence). The CDR3 runs 16 residues. The J segment lost 1 base and the V segment lost 3 bases, leaving 6 bases of the junction unmatched.

The sample holds one count of this clone. V usage is TRBV2 and J usage is TRBJ2-7; tentative D call: TRBD1 (5 bases). CDR1 is SNHLY and CDR2 is FYNNEI in the germline V gene. Trimming left V 5 bases short and J 3 bases short, with 11 bases between. The CDR3 is 13 residues long. The CDR3 bases are TGTGCCAGCAGTAGCCAGACAGTCTACGAGCAGTACTTC. It translates to CASSSQTVYEQYF.

The chain couples TRBV19 to TRBJ2-1; 10 nucleotides line up with TRBD2. V shed 7 bases and J 1 base; nucleotides not matched to a gene: 1. The germline CDR1 and CDR2 sequences are LNHDA and SQIVND (reference sequence). The CDR3 is 14 amino acids. CDR3 coding DNA: TGTGCCAGTACTAGCGGGAGTTCCTACAATGAGCAGTTCTTC. Its protein is CASTSGSSYNEQFF.

The CDR3 DNA is TGCAGCTTTTCACAGGGGATAAACGAGCAGTACTTC. Encoded protein: CSFSQGINEQYF. This chain connects TRBV29-1 to TRBJ2-7; 7 bases agree with TRBD1. The CDR3 runs 12 residues. V shed 8 bases and J 5 bases; nucleotides not matched to a gene: 9. Germline-derived CDR1 and CDR2 are SQVTM and ANQGSEA.

The rearrangement links TRBV18 to TRBJ2-3; D might be TRBD1 (5 bases). The CDR3 is 16 amino acids. The germline V gene encodes CDR1 KGHSH and CDR2 LQKENI. Trimming cost V 0 bases and J 4 bases, with 14 bases left between them. The CDR3 region has the DNA TGTGCCAGCTCACCACCGACAGACTCCGGGCCAGATACGCAGTATTTT. It encodes CASSPPTDSGPDTQYF.

This clone was counted once. The chain uses TRBV7-2 and TRBJ2-3; 9 bases line up with TRBD2. The germline V gene has CDR1 SGHTA and CDR2 FQGNSA. The CDR3 runs 18 residues. After removal of 5 bases from V and 0 bases from J, the junction contained 12 bases not matched to a gene. The CDR3 spells CASSPGTSMVPSTDTQYF. Here the CDR3 DNA reads TGTGCCAGCAGCCCCGGGACTAGCATGGTCCCCAGCACAGATACGCAGTATTTT. The variable domain in full, with the rest retrieved from reference TRBV7-2 and TRBJ2-3, is GAGVSQSPSNKVTEKGKDVELRCDPISGHTALYWYRQSLGQGLEFLIYFQGNSAPDKSGLPSDRFSAERTGGSVSTLTIQRTQQEDSAVYLCASSPGTSMVPSTDTQYFGPGTRLTVL.

V and J are TRBV4-3 and TRBJ1-1, with unresolved D. Per germline, CDR1 LGHNA and CDR2 YSLEER. This CDR3 is built from 13 residues. V dropped 2 bases and J dropped 0 bases, with 4 bases sitting between them. The CDR3, as DNA: TGCGCCAGCAGCCAAACTTTGAACACTGAAGCTTTCTTT. It specifies CASSQTLNTEAFF.

This chain joins TRBV28 and TRBJ1-5; 10 bases are shared with TRBD1. The CDR3 totals 15 residues. Unmatched junction bases numbered 7, after V lost 7 bases and J lost 4 bases. The germline gives CDR1 MDHEN, CDR2 SYDVKM. The CDR3, as DNA: TGTGCCAGCACCCCGACAGGGGGCCGTAATCAGCCCCAGCATTTT. Its protein is CASTPTGGRNQPQHF.

The rearrangement joins TRBV4-3 to TRBJ2-2, with D possibly matching TRBD1 (6 bases). Germline V gene data show CDR1 as LGHNA and CDR2 as YSLEER. V shed 1 base and J shed 6 bases, with 12 bases lying between them. The CDR3 contains 15 residues. CDR3 amino acids: CASSQVGTWAGELFF. CDR3 bases: TGCGCCAGCAGCCAAGTAGGGACATGGGCCGGGGAGCTGTTTTTT.

The CDR3 sequence is CASSGRGRVNTGELFF. In DNA form, the CDR3 reads TGCGCCAGCAGCGGCCGGGGAAGGGTGAACACCGGGGAGCTGTTTTTT. V usage is TRBV5-1 and J usage is TRBJ2-2, with D perhaps TRBD2 (5 bases). The CDR3 contains 16 residues. Germline CDR1 reads SGHRS; CDR2 reads YFSETQ. V shed 4 bases and J shed 1 base, with 14 bases lying between them.

This clone has only a few counts. This chain links TRBV14 with TRBJ2-7; D unresolved. V lost 1 base to trimming and J lost 5 bases, with 12 bases between them. The CDR3 sequence is 14 residues long. The V gene's germline CDR1 is SGHDN and CDR2 FVKESK. The chain's CDR3 is CASSQVSPRDEQYF. For the CDR3, the DNA is TGTGCCAGCAGCCAAGTATCCCCCCGGGACGAGCAGTACTTC. Using reference TRBV14 and TRBJ2-7 for the parts outside the CDR3, the full variable domain is EAGVTQFPSHSVIEKGQTVTLRCDPISGHDNLYWYRRVMGKEIKFLLHFVKESKQDESGMPNNRFLAERTGGTYSTLKVQPAELEDSGVYFCASSQVSPRDEQYFGPGTRLTVT.

This clone was recorded only once. This chain connects TRBV11-2 to TRBJ2-1; D is unresolved. The V gene's germline CDR1 is SGHAT and CDR2 FQNNGV. Trimming took off 0 bases at V and 5 bases at J, with 11 bases between the two ends. The CDR3 consists of 15 residues. For the CDR3, the DNA is TGTGCCAGCAGCTTAGAGGGCGCGCCACACAATGAGCAGTTCTTC. Its translation is CASSLEGAPHNEQFF.

This rearrangement joins TRBV6-6 to TRBJ2-7; D might be TRBD2 (6 bases). The CDR3 loop spans 12 amino acids. The V gene lost 7 bases and the J gene lost 9 bases, with 16 bases spanning the gap. Germline values: CDR1 MNHNY, CDR2 SVGAGI (reference sequence). The CDR3 nucleotides read TGTGCCAGCAAGGTGGGAGGTATGGCGCAGTACTTC. Amino acids: CASKVGGMAQYF.

The gene calls are TRBV18 and TRBJ1-1; no clear D. This CDR3 spans 12 amino acids. CDR1 and CDR2 (germline): KGHSH, LQKENI. The V gene lost 3 bases and the J gene lost 8 bases, with 10 bases spanning the gap. The CDR3 loop reads CASSPPQAEAFF. The CDR3 DNA follows: TGTGCCAGCTCACCCCCGCAGGCCGAAGCTTTCTTT.

This chain uses TRBV5-1 with TRBJ1-1; D unclear. Germline V gene data show CDR1 as SGHRS and CDR2 as YFSETQ. V dropped 3 bases and J dropped 5 bases, with 14 bases sitting between them. This CDR3 has 14 amino acids. The CDR3 bases are TGCGCCAGCAGCTGGGGAGGGAGGAGAACTGAAGCTTTCTTT. Amino acid sequence: CASSWGGRRTEAFF.

This chain joins TRBV11-2 and TRBJ1-6, with D possibly TRBD1 on 6 matching bases. This CDR3 has 14 residues. CDR1 is SGHAT, CDR2 FQNNGV, per germline. Trimming took off 4 bases at V and 9 bases at J, with 13 bases between the two ends. CDR3 sequence reads: CASSSPGVRSPLHF. CDR3 DNA sequence: TGTGCCAGCAGCTCGCCAGGGGTTCGTTCACCCCTCCACTTT.